Listed here is a single T cell receptor (beta chain). The data belong to a study of blood T cell repertoires in COVID-19. Looking at the study overall: Sources were T cells, B-cell-depleted T cells, or PBMCs; the material itself was cDNA or gDNA.

The CDR3 runs to 17 residues. Per germline, CDR1 MNHEY and CDR2 SMNVEV (reference sequence). J gave up 2 bases and V 4 bases, and 12 bases lay outside the gene matches. Methods used by the authors: Reference gene primer amplification yielded estimated nucleated cell counts. Assay used: immunoSEQ multiplex PCR; TCRdb lists only in-frame clones, some missing. D and trimming come from the DNA, and the V and J calls and clone size come from that table. The table includes about 230,000 clones, approximately 82% detected once. The material sequenced was peripheral blood. The receptor was derived from a man aged 80 or over with acute or convalescent COVID-19. The chain carries TRBV27 and TRBJ2-7; TRBD1 matches 9 bases. The CDR3 spells CASSSLSGQGLPYEQYF. In nucleotides, the CDR3 is TGTGCCAGCAGTTCGCTCTCTGGACAGGGGTTACCCTACGAGCAGTACTTC.